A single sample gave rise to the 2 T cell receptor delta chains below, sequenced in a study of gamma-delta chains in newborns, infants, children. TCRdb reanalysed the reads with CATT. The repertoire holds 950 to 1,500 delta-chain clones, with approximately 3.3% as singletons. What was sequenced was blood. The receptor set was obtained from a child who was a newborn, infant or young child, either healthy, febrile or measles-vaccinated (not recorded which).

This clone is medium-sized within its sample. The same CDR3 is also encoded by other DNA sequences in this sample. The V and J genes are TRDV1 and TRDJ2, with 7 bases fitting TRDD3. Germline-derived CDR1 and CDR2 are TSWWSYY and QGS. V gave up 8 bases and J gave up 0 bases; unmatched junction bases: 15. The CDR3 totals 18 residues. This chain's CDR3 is CALRATGANAALTAQLFF. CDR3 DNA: TGTGCTCTTAGGGCCACTGGGGCTAACGCAGCTTTGACAGCACAACTCTTCTTT.

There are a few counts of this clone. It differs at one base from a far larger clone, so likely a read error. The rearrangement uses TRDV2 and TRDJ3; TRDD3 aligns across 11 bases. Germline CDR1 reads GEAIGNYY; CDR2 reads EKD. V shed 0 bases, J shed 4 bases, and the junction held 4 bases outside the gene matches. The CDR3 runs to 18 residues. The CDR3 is CACDTALGDKWDTRQMFF. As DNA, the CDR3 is TGTGCCTGTGACACCGCACTGGGGGATAAATGGGACACCCGACAGATGTTTTTC.